Below, 11 T cell receptor beta chains from the same sample are listed, as sequenced in a study of blood T cell repertoires in COVID-19. Sequencing used immunoSEQ multiplex PCR; TCRdb keeps in-frame clones, though not all of them. The sample shows approximately 90,000 clones, roughly four fifths of them seen only once. Source material: peripheral blood. The receptors were sampled from a woman aged 80 or older with acute or convalescent COVID-19.

The J gene is TRBJ2-7, the V gene TRBV2; 8 bases are shared with TRBD1. CDR3 length: 12 amino acids. The germline V gene encodes CDR1 SNHLY and CDR2 FYNNEI. V was pared by 8 bases and J by 5 bases, with 5 bases of the junction left unmatched. CDR3 nucleotide sequence: TGTGCCAGCGGCGGACAGGGCGACGAGCAGTACTTC. This encodes CASGGQGDEQYF.

The rearrangement joins TRBV2 to TRBJ2-7; 7 nucleotides align to TRBD2. With 6 bases clipped from V and 3 bases from J, the junction kept 5 bases outside the gene matches. CDR3 length: 13 amino acids. Germline V gene lookup returns CDR1 SNHLY and CDR2 FYNNEI. DNA for the CDR3: TGTGCCAGCAGCGCCGGGGGGAACTACGAGCAGTACTTC. This gives the protein CASSAGGNYEQYF.

This clone is a singleton in its sample. CDR3 sequence reads: CASSQGIGQGALFF. The CDR3 DNA reads as TGTGCCAGCAGCCAAGGAATAGGTCAGGGGGCCCTGTTCTTC. The genes are TRBV3-1 (or the pseudogene TRBV3-2) and TRBJ2-1; 8 nucleotides align to TRBD1. This CDR3 has 14 amino acids. V dropped 1 base and J dropped 15; count of bases not matched to a gene: 11. Germline assignment: CDR1 LGHDT and CDR2 YNNKEL (reference sequence).

The J gene is TRBJ2-1, the V gene TRBV5-1; no firm D call. Germline values: CDR1 SGHRS, CDR2 YFSETQ. The CDR3 has 17 residues. V lost 0 bases and J 10 bases, leaving 23 bases between the germline ends. CDR3 region: CASSLGLENRLQLEQFF. CDR3 in DNA: TGCGCCAGCAGCTTGGGTCTCGAGAATCGTCTACAGCTGGAGCAGTTCTTC.

This chain connects TRBV4-1 to TRBJ1-4; TRBD1 might be the D (5 bases). The V gene's germline CDR1 is MGHRA and CDR2 YSYEKL. The CDR3 has 13 amino acids. The V and J ends lost 4 bases and 3 bases respectively, with 6 bases between them. The CDR3 loop reads CASSLGPNEKLFF. CDR3 in DNA: TGCGCCAGCAGCCTGGGGCCTAATGAAAAACTGTTTTTT.

This clone has just one count. The J gene is TRBJ2-7, the V gene TRBV12-5, with 7 nucleotides matching TRBD1. With V trimmed by 5 bases and J by 3 bases, 7 bases remained unmatched. This CDR3 has 14 residues. Looked up from germline, CDR1 is LGHNT and CDR2 is FRNRAP. CDR3 amino acids: CASGGSRGNYEQYF. CDR3 in DNA: TGTGCTAGTGGTGGCTCCAGGGGGAACTACGAGCAGTACTTC. The full variable domain, with the rest looked up from reference TRBV12-5 and TRBJ2-7, is DARVTQTPRHKVTEMGQEVTMRCQPILGHNTVFWYRQTMMQGLELLAYFRNRAPLDDSGMPKDRFSAEMPDATLATLKIQPSEPRDSAVYFCASGGSRGNYEQYFGPGTRLTVT.

Written as DNA, the CDR3 is TGTGCCAGCAGCTCAGACAGGGGGGAAGAGCAGTACTTC. This translates into CASSSDRGEEQYF. The chain is built from TRBV7-2 and TRBJ2-7; TRBD1 agrees at 9 bases. Germline V gives CDR1 SGHTA, CDR2 FQGNSA. Trimming took 4 bases from V and 7 from J; bases not matched to a gene: 5. This CDR3 spans 13 amino acids. Filled out from reference TRBV7-2 and TRBJ2-7, the complete variable domain reads GAGVSQSPSNKVTEKGKDVELRCDPISGHTALYWYRQSLGQGLEFLIYFQGNSAPDKSGLPSDRFSAERTGGSVSTLTIQRTQQEDSAVYLCASSSDRGEEQYFGPGTRLTVT.

The V call is TRBV9, the J call TRBJ2-3; 13 bases are a match to TRBD2. This CDR3 comprises 19 residues. CDR1 is SGDLS and CDR2 is YYNGEE in the germline V gene. With 3 bases clipped from V and 4 bases from J, the junction kept 14 bases outside the gene matches. DNA of the CDR3: TGTGCCAGCAGCGCCCCCACCGTTACTAGCGGGGGGGCCTCAGATACGCAGTATTTT. This sequence encodes CASSAPTVTSGGASDTQYF.

This sequence joins TRBV5-4 and TRBJ2-2; D is undetermined. CDR1 and CDR2 (germline): SGHNT, YYREEE (reference sequence). V was shortened by 1 base and J by 8 bases, with 15 bases between the two germline ends. There are 15 residues in the CDR3. CDR3 sequence (DNA): TGTGCCAGCAGCTTGTTTACGGGTACTGAGGGGGAGCTGTTTTTT. As protein: CASSLFTGTEGELFF.

The gene calls are TRBV28 and TRBJ1-1; D may be TRBD1 (6 bases). The CDR3 extends over 15 amino acids. Germline assignment: CDR1 MDHEN and CDR2 SYDVKM. V gave up 5 bases and J gave up 0 bases, with 13 bases separating them. The CDR3 sequence: CASSPGDRLNTEAFF. The CDR3 nucleotides read TGTGCCAGCAGTCCCGGAGACAGGTTGAACACTGAAGCTTTCTTT.

The chain employs TRBV7-9 and TRBJ2-5; 10 nucleotides match TRBD1. Trimming took 5 bases from V and 3 from J; bases not matched to a gene: 3. This CDR3 contains 14 residues. Germline V gene data show CDR1 as SEHNR and CDR2 as FQNEAQ (reference sequence). DNA of the CDR3: TGTGCCAGCAGCAAGGGACAGGGGAAAGAGACCCAGTACTTC. Protein: CASSKGQGKETQYF.